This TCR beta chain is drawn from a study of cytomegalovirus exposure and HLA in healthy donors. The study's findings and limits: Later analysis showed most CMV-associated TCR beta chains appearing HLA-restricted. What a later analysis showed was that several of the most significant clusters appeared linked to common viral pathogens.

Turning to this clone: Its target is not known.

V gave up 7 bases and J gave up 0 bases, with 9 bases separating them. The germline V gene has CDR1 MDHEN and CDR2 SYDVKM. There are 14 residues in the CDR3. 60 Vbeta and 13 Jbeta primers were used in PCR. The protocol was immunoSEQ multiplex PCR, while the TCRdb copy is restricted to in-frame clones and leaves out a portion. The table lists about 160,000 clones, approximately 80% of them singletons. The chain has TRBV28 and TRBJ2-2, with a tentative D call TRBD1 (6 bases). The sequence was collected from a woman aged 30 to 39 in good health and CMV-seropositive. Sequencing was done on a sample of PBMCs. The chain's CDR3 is CASMTGPNTGELFF. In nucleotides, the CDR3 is TGTGCCAGCATGACAGGACCGAACACCGGGGAGCTGTTTTTT.